Listed below are T cell receptor beta chains from one sample, sequenced in a study of response to subunit inactivated influenza vaccine. TCRdb reprocessed the RT-PCR reads with MiXCR, giving one entry per CDR3 protein. Of about 610,000 distinct CDR3 sequences in the sample, about 14% were seen once. This specimen consisted of PBMCs from blood, obtained approximately 12 days after vaccination. Every receptor here comes from a man aged 50 or older who received an inactivated influenza vaccine. Both conserved end residues are part of each CDR3.

j_call	v_call	cdr3_aa
TRBJ2-7	TRBV6-2/TRBV6-3	CASTRAGIYEQYF
TRBJ1-1	TRBV20-1	CSARVDRGLVYTEAFF
TRBJ1-5	TRBV15	CATSRDLRGQDNQPQHF
TRBJ1-6	TRBV3-1	CASQTGAGNSPLHF
TRBJ1-2	TRBV10-3	CAISPGQGTNYGYTF
TRBJ2-3	TRBV10-3	CAISEHQVEQDTDTQYF
TRBJ2-2	TRBV12-3/TRBV12-4	CASSRTSGGFGELFF
TRBJ1-5	TRBV6-1	CASSPGSGYNQPQHF
TRBJ1-3	TRBV7-2	CASSPASSGNTIYF
TRBJ1-5	TRBV3-1	CASSVTASANQPQHF
TRBJ1-5	TRBV12-3/TRBV12-4	CASSDGGPSNQPQHF
TRBJ2-5	TRBV12-3/TRBV12-4	CASSLWGTGDEETQYF
TRBJ2-3	TRBV3-1	CASSQEWDRGPTDTQYF
TRBJ2-3	TRBV29-1	CSVGPGTLADTQYF
TRBJ2-7	TRBV14	CASSQDSVSYEQYF
TRBJ2-2	TRBV20-1	CSAEGLAGFTGELFF
TRBJ2-2	TRBV6-1	CASSGDFTGELFF
TRBJ2-2	TRBV12-5	CASGYKITGELFF
TRBJ2-3	TRBV29-1	CSVTPPGGSTDTQYF
TRBJ2-5	TRBV7-9	CASSAAGMRETQYF
TRBJ2-3	TRBV20-1	CSATRTDTQYF
TRBJ1-2	TRBV12-3/TRBV12-4	CASSLYPGGWATNYGYTF
TRBJ2-1	TRBV4-2	CASSQLRGGEDEQFF
TRBJ2-3	TRBV20-1	CSANSGLEDTQYF
TRBJ2-6	TRBV19	CASSLRLHDVLTF
TRBJ2-1	TRBV7-8	CASSSTPSGISDEQFF
TRBJ1-2	TRBV4-3	CASSQEVGRGYGYTF
TRBJ2-3	TRBV7-9	CASSDPGLAVTDTQYF
TRBJ2-5	TRBV7-9	CASSLKRSGASRETQYF
TRBJ2-4	TRBV29-1	CSARGAGGTNIQYF
TRBJ1-2	TRBV6-4	CASSEGTGYYGYTF
TRBJ1-5	TRBV5-5	CASSSGSNNQPQHF
TRBJ2-1	TRBV20-1	CSARDPGLAGDNEQFF
TRBJ1-5	TRBV7-9	CASSLEDREGNQPQHF
TRBJ1-5	TRBV27	CASRESGQDSNQPQHF
TRBJ1-5	TRBV2	CASSKINQPQHF